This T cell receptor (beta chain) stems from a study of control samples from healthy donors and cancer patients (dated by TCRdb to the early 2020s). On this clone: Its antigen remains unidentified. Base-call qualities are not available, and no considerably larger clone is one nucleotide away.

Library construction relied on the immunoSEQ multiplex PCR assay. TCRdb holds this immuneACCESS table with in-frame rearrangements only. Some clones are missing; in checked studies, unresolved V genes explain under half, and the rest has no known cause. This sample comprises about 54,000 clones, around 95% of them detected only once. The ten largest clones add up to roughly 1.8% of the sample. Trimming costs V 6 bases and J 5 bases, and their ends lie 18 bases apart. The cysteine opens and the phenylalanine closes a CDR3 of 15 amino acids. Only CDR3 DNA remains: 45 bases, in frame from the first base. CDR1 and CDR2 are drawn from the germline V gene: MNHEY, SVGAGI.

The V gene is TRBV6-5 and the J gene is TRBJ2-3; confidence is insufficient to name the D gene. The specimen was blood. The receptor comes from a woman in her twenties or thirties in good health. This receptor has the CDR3 CASSQDPNPGDTQYF. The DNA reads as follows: TGTGCCAGCAGCCAAGACCCTAACCCGGGAGATACGCAGTATTTT.